The 6 T cell receptor beta chains below come from one sample, sequenced in a study of blood T cell repertoires in COVID-19. Repertoires were generated with immunoSEQ multiplex PCR, while TCRdb's copy carries only in-frame clones and drops some. The sample carries 180,000 or so clones, around 87% recorded once. Material for sequencing was peripheral blood. These receptors all come from a man in his forties with active or convalescent COVID-19.

The chain carries TRBV7-9 and TRBJ1-4; 11 bases align to TRBD1. The CDR3 extends over 13 amino acids. Germline V gene data show CDR1 as SEHNR and CDR2 as FQNEAQ (reference sequence). V lost 6 bases to trimming and J lost 8 bases; unmatched junction nucleotides: 2. The CDR3 sequence is CASRGQGVEKLFF. CDR3 coding DNA: TGTGCCAGCAGGGGACAGGGGGTCGAAAAACTGTTTTTT.

The gene calls are TRBV12-3 or TRBV12-4 and TRBJ1-2; 9 bases line up with TRBD1. This CDR3 is built from 12 residues. The trim removed 5 bases at V and 8 bases at J, leaving 3 bases unmatched. CDR3 amino acids: CASSPQGAGYTF. In DNA, the CDR3 is TGTGCCAGCAGTCCACAGGGGGCCGGCTACACCTTC.

The chain is built from TRBV7-2 and TRBJ2-2, with a possible D match to TRBD2 (6 bases). V was clipped by 3 bases and J by 3 bases, with 8 bases between them. The CDR3 has 14 residues. Germline-derived CDR1 and CDR2 are SGHTA and FQGNSA. Here the CDR3 reads CASSLEGYTGELFF. DNA of the CDR3: TGTGCCAGCAGCTTGGAGGGCTACACCGGGGAGCTGTTTTTT. Looking up the rest from reference TRBV7-2 and TRBJ2-2 gives the full variable domain: GAGVSQSPSNKVTEKGKDVELRCDPISGHTALYWYRQSLGQGLEFLIYFQGNSAPDKSGLPSDRFSAERTGGSVSTLTIQRTQQEDSAVYLCASSLEGYTGELFFGEGSRLTVL.

A remark on this clone: At one boundary the junction diverges from the germline segment, which might be a read error. The chain has TRBV7-7 and TRBJ2-7, with 7 bases matching TRBD2. The CDR3 has 15 amino acids. Germline lookup yields CDR1 SSHAT and CDR2 FNYEAQ (reference sequence). In nucleotides, the CDR3 is TGTGCTAGCAGCCTCTACCCCGGGACTATGGACGAGCAGTACTTC. Its translation is CASSLYPGTMDEQYF.

CDR3 sequence: CAWKSDREYGYTF. The CDR3 nucleotides are TGTGCCTGGAAAAGTGACAGGGAGTATGGCTACACCTTC. The V gene is TRBV30, the J gene TRBJ1-2, with 7 positions matching TRBD1. From germline, CDR1 is GTSNPN and CDR2 SVGIG (reference sequence). CDR3 length: 13 residues. V shed 4 bases and J 5 bases; nucleotides not matched to a gene: 7.

The chain links TRBV5-1 to TRBJ2-5; D remains ambiguous. This CDR3 spans 13 amino acids. V was clipped by 0 bases and J by 4 bases, with 7 bases between them. Germline V gene sequence: CDR1 SGHRS, CDR2 YFSETQ. The CDR3 reads CASSLVFPETQYF. The CDR3 nucleotides are TGCGCCAGCAGCTTGGTATTTCCAGAGACCCAGTACTTC. The complete variable domain, with remaining parts taken from reference TRBV5-1 and TRBJ2-5, reads KAGVTQTPRYLIKTRGQQVTLSCSPISGHRSVSWYQQTPGQGLQFLFEYFSETQRNKGNFPGRFSGRQFSNSRSEMNVSTLELGDSALYLCASSLVFPETQYFGPGTRLLVL.